This T cell receptor (beta chain) was sequenced for a study of control samples from healthy donors and cancer patients. The trim removed 4 bases at V and 0 bases at J, leaving 18 bases unmatched. The CDR3 extends over 20 amino acids. Germline V gene lookup returns CDR1 MNHNS and CDR2 SASEGT. The protocol was immunoSEQ multiplex PCR, while the TCRdb copy is restricted to in-frame clones and leaves out a portion. The sample records roughly 150,000 clones, about 94% being singletons. The chain employs TRBV6-1 and TRBJ2-1; 7 bases line up with TRBD2. The clonotype comes from a man in his fifties in good health. The sequenced sample was blood. DNA of the CDR3: TGTGCCAGCAGTGGGGGGTTGCGGGCTAGCGGTTCAAGCTCCTACAATGAGCAGTTCTTC. This gives the protein CASSGGLRASGSSSYNEQFF.